This T cell receptor beta chain derives from a study of cytomegalovirus exposure and HLA in healthy donors. The study, taken as a whole, reports: The study recorded around 160 TCR beta chains that were cytomegalovirus-associated. The study dropped some indistinguishable V segments, TRBV6-2 and TRBV6-3 among them.

The PCR used 60 Vbeta and 13 Jbeta primers. Profiled with immunoSEQ multiplex PCR; TCRdb holds only in-frame clones, not every one. The sample has roughly 99,000 clones, approximately 79% seen once. In the case of this clone: The antigen remains undetermined. At one boundary the junction diverges from the germline segment, which might be a read error. This same CDR3 is encoded by further DNA sequences in the sample.

Germline values: CDR1 MGHDK, CDR2 SYGVNS. The length of the CDR3 is 13 residues. The material sequenced was PBMCs. The rearrangement joins TRBV25-1 to TRBJ1-6; 10 positions match TRBD1. This clonotype was sampled from a woman in her thirties or forties in good health and CMV-seronegative. The CDR3 loop is CASAGQGNSPLHF. The CDR3 DNA sequence: TGTGCCAGCGCGGGACAGGGGAATTCACCCCTCCATTTT.